One and the same sample provided the 17 T cell receptor beta chains below, sequenced in a study of T cell responses to AZD1222 COVID-19 vaccine. Sequencing was performed with immunoSEQ multiplex PCR; in TCRdb, only in-frame clones are kept and a portion is missing. Of approximately 150,000 clones listed, approximately 85% are singletons. The sample in question was peripheral blood, obtained 28 days after the second dose of the MenACWY control vaccine. These receptors were collected from an adult who received the MenACWY meningococcal vaccine as a control.

V is TRBV10-3 and J is TRBJ2-7; tentatively, D is TRBD1 (6 bases). From germline, CDR1 is ENHRY and CDR2 SYGVKD. Trimming removed 3 bases at V and 4 bases at J, with 7 bases between. The CDR3 is 12 residues long. The CDR3 nucleotides are TGTGCCATCAGTGAAACAGGGTACGAGCAGTACTTC. It codes for CAISETGYEQYF.

This sequence joins TRBV10-2 and TRBJ2-7; no definite D call. From germline, CDR1 is WSHSY and CDR2 SAAADI. Deletions cut 4 bases from V and 2 bases from J, with 9 bases between. This CDR3 contains 13 residues. In DNA form, the CDR3 reads TGCGCCAGCAGTGGTATGCGGACCTACGAGCAGTACTTC. It specifies CASSGMRTYEQYF.

This chain joins TRBV24-1 and TRBJ2-4; 9 bases map to TRBD2. The CDR3 length is 14 residues. Trimming removed 6 bases from V and 6 bases from J; junction bases left unmatched: 5. Germline V gene lookup returns CDR1 KGHDR and CDR2 SFDVKD. The CDR3: CATSHRRGGNIQYF. The CDR3 DNA reads as TGTGCCACCAGTCACAGGCGGGGGGGAAACATTCAGTACTTC.

J is TRBJ2-5 and V is TRBV6-6, with TRBD2 matching over 12 bases. The CDR3 totals 19 residues. Trimming at V came to 5 bases and at J to 4 bases, leaving 17 bases not matched to a gene. Germline assignment: CDR1 MNHNY and CDR2 SVGAGI (reference sequence). The CDR3 bases are TGTGCCAGCAGTCGCGGGGACAGTCGGCTAGCGGGAGGGCCAGAGACCCAGTACTTC. This sequence encodes CASSRGDSRLAGGPETQYF.

The genes are TRBV28 and TRBJ2-2; 7 bases are shared with TRBD2. CDR3 length: 15 residues. The V segment lost 6 bases and the J segment 1 base; nucleotides outside the gene matches: 5. Per germline, CDR1 MDHEN and CDR2 SYDVKM. CDR3 protein: CASSRTSENTGELFF. In nucleotides, the CDR3 is TGTGCCAGCAGCCGCACTAGCGAGAACACCGGGGAGCTGTTTTTT. Full variable domain (outside the CDR3, taken from reference TRBV28 and TRBJ2-2): DVKVTQSSRYLVKRTGEKVFLECVQDMDHENMFWYRQDPGLGLRLIYFSYDVKMKEKGDIPEGYSVSREKKERFSLILESASTNQTSMYLCASSRTSENTGELFFGEGSRLTVL.

V and J are TRBV28 and TRBJ1-4; D perhaps matches TRBD1 (6 bases). CDR3 size: 15 residues. Germline V gene lookup returns CDR1 MDHEN and CDR2 SYDVKM. The germline V and J ends were trimmed by 4 bases and 6 bases, with 15 bases remaining between them. The CDR3 DNA is TGTGCCAGCAGTTCGGGGGGCGCTACGGATGAAAAACTGTTTTTT. Its translation: CASSSGGATDEKLFF.

This sequence joins TRBV30 and TRBJ1-2; a possible D gene is TRBD1 (6 bases). Germline V gene data show CDR1 as GTSNPN and CDR2 as SVGIG (reference sequence). V dropped 0 bases and J dropped 8 bases, with 13 bases sitting between them. The CDR3 is 13 residues long. CDR3: CAWSVRTGQGYTF. The CDR3 coding sequence is TGTGCCTGGAGTGTACGCACAGGGCAAGGCTACACCTTC.

The rearrangement links TRBV7-2 to TRBJ1-5, with 8 bases lining up with TRBD1. The CDR3 has 15 residues. Trimming cost V 1 base and J 3 bases; bases outside gene matches: 2. The V gene's germline CDR1 is SGHTA and CDR2 FQGNSA. CDR3 nucleotides: TGTGCCAGCAGCTTAGAGACAGGGGACAATCAGCCCCAGCATTTT. Protein sequence: CASSLETGDNQPQHF.

V is TRBV5-8 and J is TRBJ2-1, with D unclear. This CDR3 comprises 11 residues. V shed 0 bases and J shed 9 bases, with 4 bases lying between them. Germline CDR1 is SGHTS and CDR2 is YDEGEE. The CDR3 bases are TGTGCCAGCAGCTTGGCCGGTGAGCAGTTCTTC. Translating gives CASSLAGEQFF.

J is TRBJ1-1 and V is TRBV12-3 or TRBV12-4; D is unresolved. Trimming removed 7 bases from V and 1 base from J, with 10 bases in between. The CDR3 is 13 amino acids. This CDR3 is CASIPDGNTEAFF. The CDR3 nucleotides read TGTGCCAGCATTCCGGACGGGAACACTGAAGCTTTCTTT.

This clone appeared once. CDR3 sequence: CATSRDQNTEAFF. The CDR3 coding sequence is TGTGCCACCAGCAGAGACCAGAACACTGAAGCTTTCTTT. The chain recombines TRBV15 with TRBJ1-1; D is ambiguous. The CDR3 is 13 residues long. Trimming left V 0 bases short and J 1 base short, with 3 bases between. CDR1 is LNHNV and CDR2 is YYDKDF in the germline V gene (reference sequence).

This rearrangement joins TRBV15 to TRBJ1-2; a possible D gene is TRBD1 (5 bases). Trimming cost V 1 base and J 4 bases, with 7 bases left between them. Germline CDR1 and CDR2: LNHNV and YYDKDF (reference sequence). This CDR3 has 13 amino acids. The CDR3: CATSRGGGYGYTF. CDR3 in DNA: TGTGCCACCAGCAGAGGGGGCGGCTATGGCTACACCTTC.

The J gene is TRBJ2-7, the V gene TRBV9, with D maybe TRBD2 (6 bases). The V end lost 3 bases, the J end lost 3 bases, and 16 bases lay between the germline ends. This CDR3 region has 15 residues. Germline V gene lookup returns CDR1 SGDLS and CDR2 YYNGEE. This CDR3 is CASSAGTPTLYEQYF. CDR3 coding DNA: TGTGCCAGCAGCGCCGGGACTCCGACCCTCTACGAGCAGTACTTC.

V is TRBV19 and J is TRBJ1-5; D remains ambiguous. Germline V gene data show CDR1 as LNHDA and CDR2 as SQIVND (reference sequence). The CDR3 covers 14 residues. V lost 1 base and J lost 3, with 7 bases in between. The CDR3 DNA is TGTGCCAGTAGTATAGGCCGGGACAATCAGCCCCAGCATTTT. Protein sequence: CASSIGRDNQPQHF.

This clone was counted once. CDR3 residues: CASSSPEVARSTDTQYF. The CDR3 region has the DNA TGCGCCAGCAGCTCGCCCGAGGTAGCCCGTAGCACAGATACGCAGTATTTT. The chain carries TRBV5-1 and TRBJ2-3, with D unresolved. The CDR3 spans 17 residues. V dropped 3 bases and J dropped 0 bases, with 17 bases sitting between them. Germline CDR1 is SGHRS and CDR2 is YFSETQ.

The chain uses TRBV10-1 and TRBJ1-4; weak D call: TRBD1 (5 bases). Trimming shortened V by 6 bases and J by 11 bases, and 19 bases separated the two germline ends. CDR3 size: 14 residues. The V gene's germline CDR1 is WNHNN and CDR2 SYGVQD (reference sequence). The CDR3 spells CASRTQEYREKLFF. The CDR3, as DNA: TGCGCCAGCAGAACACAGGAATATAGGGAGAAACTGTTTTTT.

The chain uses TRBV12-3 or TRBV12-4 and TRBJ2-3; TRBD2 is a possible D gene (5 bases). This CDR3 region has 13 residues. V was cut by 3 bases and J by 2 bases, with 6 bases left in between. The CDR3 DNA follows: TGTGCCAGCAGTTTGGGAGACACAGATACGCAGTATTTT. Translating it yields CASSLGDTDTQYF.